This T cell receptor beta chain was found in a study of CD8 T cells in Susac syndrome. Whole-study context: Patients with Susac syndrome were therapy-naive, on corticosteroids, or on intravenous immunoglobulin alone at the time that blood was drawn. General study findings and limits: Clonal expansion was absent from the CD4+ T cell repertoires in Susac syndrome.

Germline V gives CDR1 MNHEY, CDR2 SMNVEV (reference sequence). The CDR3 spans 14 residues. V shed 0 bases and J shed 7 bases, with 9 bases lying between them. Remarks on this clonotype: What it binds is not known.

The RNA, roughly 0.45 to 1 ug, was put through reverse transcription using random hexamers. With immunoSEQ multiplex PCR, TCR beta CDR3 was amplified across 54 Vbeta and 13 Jbeta. TCRdb redid the calling of the immunoSEQ multiplex PCR reads with MiXCR, one entry per CDR3 protein. Of roughly 200,000 distinct CDR3 sequences in the sample, 75% to 95% were seen once. The rearrangement links TRBV27 to TRBJ1-4; D uncertain. This sequence was found in a human donor with Susac syndrome. Input material: CD4+ T cells from PBMCs. The CDR3 sequence: CASSLSSISEKLFF. The CDR3 region has the DNA TGTGCCAGCAGTTTATCTTCCATAAGTGAAAAACTGTTTTTT.